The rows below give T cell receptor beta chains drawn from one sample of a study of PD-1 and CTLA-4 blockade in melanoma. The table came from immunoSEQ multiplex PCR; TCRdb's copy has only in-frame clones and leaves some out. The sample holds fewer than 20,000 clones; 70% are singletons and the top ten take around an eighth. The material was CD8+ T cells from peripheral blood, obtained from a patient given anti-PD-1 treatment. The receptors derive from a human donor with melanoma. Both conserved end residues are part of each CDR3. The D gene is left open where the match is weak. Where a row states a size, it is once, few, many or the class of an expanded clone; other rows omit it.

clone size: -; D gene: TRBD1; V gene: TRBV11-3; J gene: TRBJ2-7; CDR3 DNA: TGTGCCAGCAGCCCTCGGGACAGACCCTACGAGCAGTACTTC; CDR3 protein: CASSPRDRPYEQYF
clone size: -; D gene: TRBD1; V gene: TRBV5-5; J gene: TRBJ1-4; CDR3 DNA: TGTGCCAGCAGCCTTGGGGCAGGGGGCTTATGGCCCTCAACTAATGAAAAACTGTTTTTT; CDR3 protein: CASSLGAGGLWPSTNEKLFF
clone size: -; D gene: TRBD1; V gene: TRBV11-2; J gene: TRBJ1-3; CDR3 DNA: TGTGCCAGCAGCCCCAGTTTTTGGACAGGGGAGCTTGGAAACACCATATATTTT; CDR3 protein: CASSPSFWTGELGNTIYF
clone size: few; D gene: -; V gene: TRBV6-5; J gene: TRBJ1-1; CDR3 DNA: TGTGCCAGCATAAGTTCCACTGAAGCTTTCTTT; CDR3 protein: CASISSTEAFF
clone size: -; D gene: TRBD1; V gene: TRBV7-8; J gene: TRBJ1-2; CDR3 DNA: TGTGCCAGCAGCTTAGCGTCCGGACAGGGGGGGTATGGCTACACCTTC; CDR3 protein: CASSLASGQGGYGYTF
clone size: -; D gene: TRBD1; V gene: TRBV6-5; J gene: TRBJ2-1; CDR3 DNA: TGTGCCAGCAGTTACTCAGGACAGGGCCGAGAGCAGTTCTTC; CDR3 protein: CASSYSGQGREQFF
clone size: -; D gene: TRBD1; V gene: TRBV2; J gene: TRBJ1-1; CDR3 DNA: TGTGCCAGCGCTACAGGGGGCGGGTCTCAAGCTTTCTTT; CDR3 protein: CASATGGGSQAFF
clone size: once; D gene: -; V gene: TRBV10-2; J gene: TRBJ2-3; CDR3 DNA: TGCGCCAGCAGTGACACAGATACGCAGTATTTT; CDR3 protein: CASSDTDTQYF
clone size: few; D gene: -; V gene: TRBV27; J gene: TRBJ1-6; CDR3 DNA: TGTGCCAGCAGTTTAGACCCGTTGGGATCGGATTCACCCCTCCACTTT; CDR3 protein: CASSLDPLGSDSPLHF
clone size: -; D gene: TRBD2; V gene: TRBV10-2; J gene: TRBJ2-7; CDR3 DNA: TGCGCCAGCAGCGGGGGGGGACAAAGGACGGCCTACGAGCAGTACTTC; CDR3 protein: CASSGGGQRTAYEQYF
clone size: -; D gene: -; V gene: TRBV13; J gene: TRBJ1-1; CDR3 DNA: TGTGCCAGCAGCTTAACAACTGAAGCTTTCTTT; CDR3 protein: CASSLTTEAFF
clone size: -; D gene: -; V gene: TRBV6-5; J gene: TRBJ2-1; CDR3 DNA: TGTGCCAGCAGTTACTCAGCGGGTGGCTCCTACAATGAGCAGTTCTTC; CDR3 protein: CASSYSAGGSYNEQFF
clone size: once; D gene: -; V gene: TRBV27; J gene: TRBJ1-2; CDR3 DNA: TGTGCCAGCAGTGTCACAGGGAACTATGGCTACACCTTC; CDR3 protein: CASSVTGNYGYTF
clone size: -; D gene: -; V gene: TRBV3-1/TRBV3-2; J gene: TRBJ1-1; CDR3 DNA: TGTGCCAGCAGCCAAGAAGGGCAGATTGAAGCTTTCTTT; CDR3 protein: CASSQEGQIEAFF
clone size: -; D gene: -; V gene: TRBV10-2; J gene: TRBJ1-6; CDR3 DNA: TGCGCCAGCAGGTCGCCTTCCTATAATTCACCCCTCCACTTT; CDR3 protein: CASRSPSYNSPLHF
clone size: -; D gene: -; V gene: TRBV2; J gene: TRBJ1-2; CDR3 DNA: TGTGCCAGCAGACCCGGCGGAGGAAGCTACACCTTC; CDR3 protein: CASRPGGGSYTF
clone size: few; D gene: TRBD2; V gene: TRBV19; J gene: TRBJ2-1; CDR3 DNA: TGTGCCAGTAGTATTGCAACTAGCGGGAGAAATGAGCAGTTCTTC; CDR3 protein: CASSIATSGRNEQFF
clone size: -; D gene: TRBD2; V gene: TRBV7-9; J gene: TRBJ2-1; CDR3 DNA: TGTGCCAGCAGTCCGACTAGCGGGGGCTCCTACAATGAGCAGTTCTTC; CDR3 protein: CASSPTSGGSYNEQFF
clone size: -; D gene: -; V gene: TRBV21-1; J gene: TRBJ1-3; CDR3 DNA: TGTGCCAGCAGCGCGGCGCGGACAGTTCCGCCGGAAAACACCATATATTTT; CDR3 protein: CASSAARTVPPENTIYF
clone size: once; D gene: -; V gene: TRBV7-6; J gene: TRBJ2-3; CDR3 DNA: TGTGCCAGCAGCTTCGATCCGGGACAAAGGTCCGATACGCAGTATTTT; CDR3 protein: CASSFDPGQRSDTQYF
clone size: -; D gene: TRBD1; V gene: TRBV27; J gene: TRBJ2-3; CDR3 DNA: TGTGCCAGCAGTTTATCTCCGGGACAGAGCACAGATACGCAGTATTTT; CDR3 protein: CASSLSPGQSTDTQYF
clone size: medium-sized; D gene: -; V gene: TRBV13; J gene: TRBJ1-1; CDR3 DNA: TGTGCCAGCATTTATGGGGGGGACACTGAAGCTTTCTTT; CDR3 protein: CASIYGGDTEAFF
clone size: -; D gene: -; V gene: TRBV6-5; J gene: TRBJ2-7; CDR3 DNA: TGTGCCAGCAGTTTCATTCGGCAGAACGAGCAGTACTTC; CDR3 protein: CASSFIRQNEQYF
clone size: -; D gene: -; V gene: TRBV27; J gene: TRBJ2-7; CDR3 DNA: TGTGCCAGCAGTTTATCCGGGGGCCCCACGTTAAGGGAGCAGTACTTC; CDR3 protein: CASSLSGGPTLREQYF
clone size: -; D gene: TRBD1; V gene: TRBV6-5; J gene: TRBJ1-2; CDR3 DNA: TGTGCCAGCAGCCCCTGGGACAGGGAGGATGGCTACACCTTC; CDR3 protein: CASSPWDREDGYTF
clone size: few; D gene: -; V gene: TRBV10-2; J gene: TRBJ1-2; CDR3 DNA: TGCGCCAGCAGTGAGGTGGAGAGGAGGAATGGCTACACCTTC; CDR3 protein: CASSEVERRNGYTF
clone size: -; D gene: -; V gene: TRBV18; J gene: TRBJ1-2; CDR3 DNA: TGTGCCAGCTCACCATTGGACGCCGGAAGGGGCCGGGATGGCTACACCTTC; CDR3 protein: CASSPLDAGRGRDGYTF
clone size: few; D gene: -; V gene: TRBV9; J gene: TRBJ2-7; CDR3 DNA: TGTGCCAGCAGCGTAGGTGGTACTGGAGAGCAGTACTTC; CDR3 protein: CASSVGGTGEQYF
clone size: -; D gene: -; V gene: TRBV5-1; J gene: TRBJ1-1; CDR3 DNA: TGCGCCAGCAGCTTGGTAGGCAGGGCGGTCGCTGAAGCTTTCTTT; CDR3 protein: CASSLVGRAVAEAFF
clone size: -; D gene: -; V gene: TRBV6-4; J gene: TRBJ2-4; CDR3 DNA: TGTGCCAGCAGTGGACACCCGAGGGTCATTCAGTACTTC; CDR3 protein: CASSGHPRVIQYF
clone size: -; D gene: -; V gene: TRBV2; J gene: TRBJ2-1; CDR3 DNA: TGTGCCAGCAGGCTACCACACGGGGACAATGAGCAGTTCTTC; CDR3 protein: CASRLPHGDNEQFF
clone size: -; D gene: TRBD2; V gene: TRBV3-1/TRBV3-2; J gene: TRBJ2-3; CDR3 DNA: TGTGCCAGCAGCCAAGGAACAGGACTAGCGCGCACAGATACGCAGTATTTT; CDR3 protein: CASSQGTGLARTDTQYF
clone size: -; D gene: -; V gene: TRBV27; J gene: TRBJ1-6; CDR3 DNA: TGTGCCAGCAGTTTATCAACGGGGGTCAGGCGTTCACCCCTCCACTTT; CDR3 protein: CASSLSTGVRRSPLHF
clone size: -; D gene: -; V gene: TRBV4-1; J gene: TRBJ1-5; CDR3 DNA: TGCGCCAGCAGCCAAGAAGGGGGCAATCAGCCCCAGCATTTT; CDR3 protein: CASSQEGGNQPQHF
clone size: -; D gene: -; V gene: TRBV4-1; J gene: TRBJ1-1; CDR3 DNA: TGCGCCAGCAGCCAAGATCGAGGGGGGGGAACTGAAGCTTTCTTT; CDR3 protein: CASSQDRGGGTEAFF
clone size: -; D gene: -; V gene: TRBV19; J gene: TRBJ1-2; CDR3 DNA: TGTGCCAGTAGTATAGAGGGTACGGGGGGCTCTGGCTACACCTTC; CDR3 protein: CASSIEGTGGSGYTF
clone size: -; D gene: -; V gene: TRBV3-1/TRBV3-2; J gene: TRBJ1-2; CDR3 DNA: TGTGCCAGCAGCCAAGGGGGATGGAGGGGGGACTTTCTTCCTCGCTACACCTTC; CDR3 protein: CASSQGGWRGDFLPRYTF
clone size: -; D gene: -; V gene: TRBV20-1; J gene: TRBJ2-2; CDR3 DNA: TGCAGTGCTAGGTCCACCGGGGAGCTGTTTTTT; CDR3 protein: CSARSTGELFF
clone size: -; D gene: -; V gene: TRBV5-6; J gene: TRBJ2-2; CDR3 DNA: TGTGCCAGCAGCTTGGGACTGAACACCGGGGAGCTGTTTTTT; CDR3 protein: CASSLGLNTGELFF
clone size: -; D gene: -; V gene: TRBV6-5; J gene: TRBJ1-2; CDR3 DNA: TGTGCCAGCGGACAGCCCGACTTTGATGGCTACACCTTC; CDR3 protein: CASGQPDFDGYTF
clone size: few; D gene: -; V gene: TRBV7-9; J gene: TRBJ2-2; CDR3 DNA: TGTGCCAGCAGCTTAGAGGGGTATAGGGAGCTGTTTTTT; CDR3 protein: CASSLEGYRELFF
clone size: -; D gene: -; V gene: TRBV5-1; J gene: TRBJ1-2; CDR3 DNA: TGCGCCAGCAGCTTGGCCCCAGGGCGCGAGGATGGCTACACCTTC; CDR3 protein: CASSLAPGREDGYTF